The rows below give T cell receptor beta chains drawn from one sample of a study of CD8 T cells in ankylosing spondylitis. TCRdb re-derived calls from the 5' RACE reads in MiXCR, one entry per CDR3 protein. The table includes under 850,000 distinct CDR3 sequences, roughly 20% detected once. The specimen sequenced was blood, either unsorted or a sorted T cell fraction (not recorded which). These receptors all stem from a male donor with ankylosing spondylitis. CDR3s include the opening cysteine and the closing phenylalanine or tryptophan.

V gene,J gene,CDR3 protein
TRBV11-2,TRBJ1-1,CASSSMSGANTEAFF
TRBV29-1,TRBJ1-4,CSVETVEKLFF
TRBV27,TRBJ2-7,CASRTTSGTYEQYF
TRBV4-1,TRBJ2-3,CASSQGPHGINTDTQYF
TRBV29-1,TRBJ1-2,CSVEGDRVYGYTF
TRBV5-1,TRBJ1-1,CASSSGGILVLVNTEAFF
TRBV12-3/TRBV12-4,TRBJ2-7,CASSFQESYEQYF
TRBV5-4,TRBJ2-1,CASRPGLFSSYNEQFF
TRBV5-1,TRBJ2-5,CASSSGDRDGETQYF
TRBV6-1,TRBJ1-5,CASSERQGENQPQHF
TRBV28,TRBJ2-1,CASSSGRTGFYNEQFF
TRBV7-9,TRBJ2-7,CASSSHPGGSYEQYF
TRBV6-1,TRBJ2-7,CASSQRYRTGVSYEQYF
TRBV6-1,TRBJ1-6,CASRQTTDNSPLHF
TRBV19,TRBJ1-2,CASSISSRTLGGYTF
TRBV20-1,TRBJ1-5,CSAGDSNQPQHF
TRBV6-5,TRBJ2-1,CASSYTKAGLDEQFF
TRBV10-3,TRBJ2-7,CAISDGLSYEQYF
TRBV12-3/TRBV12-4,TRBJ1-1,CASSSTGAFTEAFF
TRBV5-1,TRBJ1-1,CASSSQGLKTEAFF
TRBV7-3,TRBJ1-1,CASSAGTGGYTEAFF
TRBV7-2,TRBJ2-2,CASRTTGSIGELFF
TRBV12-3/TRBV12-4,TRBJ2-1,CASSFKEGTYNEQFF
TRBV6-1,TRBJ1-1,CASSARVRNTEAFF
TRBV5-8,TRBJ1-1,CASSFWTGVMNTEAFF
TRBV6-1,TRBJ1-1,CASSERWQGEAFF